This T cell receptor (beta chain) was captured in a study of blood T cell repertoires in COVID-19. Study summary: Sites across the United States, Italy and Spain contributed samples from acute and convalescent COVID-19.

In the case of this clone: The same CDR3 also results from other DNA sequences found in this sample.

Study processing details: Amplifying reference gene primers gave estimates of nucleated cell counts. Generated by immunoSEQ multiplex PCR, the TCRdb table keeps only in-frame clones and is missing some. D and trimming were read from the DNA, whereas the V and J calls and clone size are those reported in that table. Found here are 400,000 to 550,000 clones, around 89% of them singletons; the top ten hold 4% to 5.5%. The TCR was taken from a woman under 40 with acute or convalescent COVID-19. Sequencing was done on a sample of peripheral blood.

The CDR3 nucleotides read TGTGCCAGCAGCTCGGACAGGGAGACCTATAGCAATCAGCCCCAGCATTTT. Amino acids: CASSSDRETYSNQPQHF. V usage is TRBV7-9 and J usage is TRBJ1-5; 8 bases agree with TRBD1. Germline CDR1 reads SEHNR; CDR2 reads FQNEAQ (reference sequence). J was trimmed by 0 bases and V by 4 bases; bases with no gene match: 8. The CDR3 sequence is 17 residues long. The full variable domain, completed using reference TRBV7-9 and TRBJ1-5, is DTGVSQNPRHKITKRGQNVTFRCDPISEHNRLYWYRQTLGQGPEFLTYFQNEAQLEKSRLLSDRFSAERPKGSFSTLEIQRTEQGDSAMYLCASSSDRETYSNQPQHFGDGTRLSIL.